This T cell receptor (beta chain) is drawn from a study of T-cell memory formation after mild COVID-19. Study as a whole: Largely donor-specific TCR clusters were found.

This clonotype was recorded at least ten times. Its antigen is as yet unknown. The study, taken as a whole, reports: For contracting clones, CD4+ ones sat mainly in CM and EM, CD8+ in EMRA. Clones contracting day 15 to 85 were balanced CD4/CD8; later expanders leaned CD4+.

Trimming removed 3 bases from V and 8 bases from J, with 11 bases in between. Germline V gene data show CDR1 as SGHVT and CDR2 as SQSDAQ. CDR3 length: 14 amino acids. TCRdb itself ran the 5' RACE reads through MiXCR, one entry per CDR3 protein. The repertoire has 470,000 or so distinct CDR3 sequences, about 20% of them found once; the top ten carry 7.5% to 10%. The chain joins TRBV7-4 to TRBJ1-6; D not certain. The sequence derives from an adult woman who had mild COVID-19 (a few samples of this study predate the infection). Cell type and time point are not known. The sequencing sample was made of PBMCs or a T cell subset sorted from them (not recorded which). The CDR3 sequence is CASSFGLSDSPLHF. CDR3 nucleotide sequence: TGTGCCAGCAGCTTTGGGTTGTCCGATTCACCCCTCCACTTT. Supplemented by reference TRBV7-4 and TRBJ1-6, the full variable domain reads GAGVSQSPRYKVAKRGRDVALRCDSISGHVTLYWYRQTLGQGSEVLTYSQSDAQRDKSGRPSGRFSAERPERSVSTLKIQRTEQGDSAVYLCASSFGLSDSPLHFGNGTRLTVT.